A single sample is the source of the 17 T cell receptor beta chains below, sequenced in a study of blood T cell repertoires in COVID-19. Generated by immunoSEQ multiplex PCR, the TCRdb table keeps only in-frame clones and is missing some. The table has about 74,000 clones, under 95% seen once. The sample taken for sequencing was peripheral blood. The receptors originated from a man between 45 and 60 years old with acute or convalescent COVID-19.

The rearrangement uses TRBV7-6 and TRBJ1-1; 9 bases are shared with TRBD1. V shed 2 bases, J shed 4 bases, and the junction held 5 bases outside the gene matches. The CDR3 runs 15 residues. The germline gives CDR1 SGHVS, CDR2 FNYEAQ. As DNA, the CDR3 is TGTGCCAGCAGCTTACAGGGACAGGGAGTCACTGAAGCTTTCTTT. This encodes CASSLQGQGVTEAFF.

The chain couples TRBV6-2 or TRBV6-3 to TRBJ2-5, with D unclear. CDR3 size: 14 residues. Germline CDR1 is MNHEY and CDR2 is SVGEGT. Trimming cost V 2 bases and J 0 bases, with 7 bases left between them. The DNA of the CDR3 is TGTGCCAGCAGTTACGGCTCGTACCAAGAGACCCAGTACTTC. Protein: CASSYGSYQETQYF.

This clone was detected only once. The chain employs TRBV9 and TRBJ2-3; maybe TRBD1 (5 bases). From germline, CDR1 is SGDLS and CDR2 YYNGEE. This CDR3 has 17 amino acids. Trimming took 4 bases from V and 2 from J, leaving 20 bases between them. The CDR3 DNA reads TGTGCCAGCAGCCCCCGGACATTCCAATACCCCACAGATACGCAGTATTTT. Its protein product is CASSPRTFQYPTDTQYF.

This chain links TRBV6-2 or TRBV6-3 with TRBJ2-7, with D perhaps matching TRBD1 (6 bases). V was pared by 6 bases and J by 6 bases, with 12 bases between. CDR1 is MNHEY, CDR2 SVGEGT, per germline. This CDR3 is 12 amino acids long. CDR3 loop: CASSPTGFEQYF. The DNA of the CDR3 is TGTGCCAGCAGCCCTACAGGGTTCGAGCAGTACTTC.

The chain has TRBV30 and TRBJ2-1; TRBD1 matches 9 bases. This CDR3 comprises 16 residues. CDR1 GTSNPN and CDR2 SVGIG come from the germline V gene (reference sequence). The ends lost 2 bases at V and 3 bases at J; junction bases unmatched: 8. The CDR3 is CAWSLTGTGLYNEQFF. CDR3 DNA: TGTGCCTGGAGTTTGACCGGGACAGGGCTCTACAATGAGCAGTTCTTC. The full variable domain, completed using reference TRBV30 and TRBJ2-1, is SQTIHQWPATLVQPVGSPLSLECTVEGTSNPNLYWYRQAAGRGLQLLFYSVGIGQISSEVPQNLSASRPQDRQFILSSKKLLLSDSGFYLCAWSLTGTGLYNEQFFGPGTRLTVL.

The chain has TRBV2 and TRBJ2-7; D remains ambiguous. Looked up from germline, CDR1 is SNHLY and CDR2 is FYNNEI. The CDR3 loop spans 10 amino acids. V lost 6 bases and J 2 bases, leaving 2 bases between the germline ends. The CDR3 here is CASSTYEQYF. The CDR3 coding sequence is TGTGCCAGCAGCACCTACGAGCAGTACTTC.

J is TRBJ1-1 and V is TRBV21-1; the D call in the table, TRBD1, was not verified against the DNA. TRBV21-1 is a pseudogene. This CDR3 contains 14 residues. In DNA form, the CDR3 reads TGTGCCAGCAGCACCCTACAGAGAAACACTGAAGCTTTCTTT. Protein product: CASSTLQRNTEAFF.

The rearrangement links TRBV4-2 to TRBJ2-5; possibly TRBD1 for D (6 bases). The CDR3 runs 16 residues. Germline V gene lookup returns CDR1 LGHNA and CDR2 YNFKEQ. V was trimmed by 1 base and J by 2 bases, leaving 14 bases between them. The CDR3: CASSQGDRFTQETQYF. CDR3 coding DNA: TGTGCCAGCAGCCAAGGAGACAGGTTTACTCAAGAGACCCAGTACTTC.

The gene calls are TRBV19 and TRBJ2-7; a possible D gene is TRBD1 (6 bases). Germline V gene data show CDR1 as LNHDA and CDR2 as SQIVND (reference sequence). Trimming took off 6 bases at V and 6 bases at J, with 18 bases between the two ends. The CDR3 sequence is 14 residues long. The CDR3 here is CASRPDSGFSEQYF. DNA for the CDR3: TGTGCCAGTAGACCGGACAGCGGATTTTCCGAGCAGTACTTC.

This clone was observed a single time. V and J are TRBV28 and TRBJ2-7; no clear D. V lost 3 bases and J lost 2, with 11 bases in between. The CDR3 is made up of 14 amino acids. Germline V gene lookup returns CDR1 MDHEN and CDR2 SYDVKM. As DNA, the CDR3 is TGTGCCAGCAGTTTGTTGTCCAGGACCTACGAGCAGTACTTC. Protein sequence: CASSLLSRTYEQYF.

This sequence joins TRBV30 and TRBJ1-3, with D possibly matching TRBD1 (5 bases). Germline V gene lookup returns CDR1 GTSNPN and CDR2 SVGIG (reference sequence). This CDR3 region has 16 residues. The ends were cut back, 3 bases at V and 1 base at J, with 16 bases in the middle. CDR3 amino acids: CAWSWGGTSSGNTIYF. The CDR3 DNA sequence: TGTGCCTGGAGCTGGGGCGGAACTTCATCTGGAAACACCATATATTTT.

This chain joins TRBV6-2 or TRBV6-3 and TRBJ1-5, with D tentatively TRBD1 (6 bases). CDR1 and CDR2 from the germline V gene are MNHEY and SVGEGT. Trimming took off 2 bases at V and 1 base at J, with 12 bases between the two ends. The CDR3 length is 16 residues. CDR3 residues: CASSYRTGTSNQPQHF. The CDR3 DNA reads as TGTGCCAGCAGTTACAGAACCGGGACAAGCAATCAGCCCCAGCATTTT.

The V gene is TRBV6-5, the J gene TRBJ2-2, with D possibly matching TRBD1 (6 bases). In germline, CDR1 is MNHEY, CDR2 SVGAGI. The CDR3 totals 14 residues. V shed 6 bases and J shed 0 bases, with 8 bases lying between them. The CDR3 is CASRTGPNTGELFF. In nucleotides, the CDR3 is TGTGCCAGCAGAACAGGGCCGAACACCGGGGAGCTGTTTTTT.

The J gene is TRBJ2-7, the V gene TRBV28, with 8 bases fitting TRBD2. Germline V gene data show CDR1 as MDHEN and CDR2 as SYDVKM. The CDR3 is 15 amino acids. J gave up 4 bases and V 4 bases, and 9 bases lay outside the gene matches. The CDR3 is CASSWVRGGVYEQYF. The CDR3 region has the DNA TGTGCCAGCAGTTGGGTTCGGGGGGGCGTATACGAGCAGTACTTC.

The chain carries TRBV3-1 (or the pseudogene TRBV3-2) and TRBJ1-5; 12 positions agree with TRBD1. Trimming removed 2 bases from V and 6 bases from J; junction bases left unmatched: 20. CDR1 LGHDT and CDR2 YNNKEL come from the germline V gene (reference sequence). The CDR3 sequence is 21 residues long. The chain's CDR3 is CASSQKRATGTGGPLFQPQHF. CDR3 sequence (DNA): TGTGCCAGCAGCCAAAAGAGAGCAACCGGGACAGGGGGCCCCCTATTTCAGCCCCAGCATTTT.

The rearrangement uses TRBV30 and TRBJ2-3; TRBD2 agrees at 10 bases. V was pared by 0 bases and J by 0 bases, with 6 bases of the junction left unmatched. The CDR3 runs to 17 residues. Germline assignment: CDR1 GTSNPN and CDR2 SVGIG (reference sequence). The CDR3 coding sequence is TGTGCCTGGAGTGTGTTAGGACTAGCGGTTAGCACAGATACGCAGTATTTT. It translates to CAWSVLGLAVSTDTQYF.

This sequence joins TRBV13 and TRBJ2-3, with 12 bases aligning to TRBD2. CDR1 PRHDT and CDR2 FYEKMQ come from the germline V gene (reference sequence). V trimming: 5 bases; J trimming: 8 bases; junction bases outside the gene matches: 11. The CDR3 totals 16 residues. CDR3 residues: CASSTRTSGARGTQYF. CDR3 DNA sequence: TGTGCCAGCAGCACCCGGACTAGCGGGGCCCGGGGTACGCAGTATTTT.